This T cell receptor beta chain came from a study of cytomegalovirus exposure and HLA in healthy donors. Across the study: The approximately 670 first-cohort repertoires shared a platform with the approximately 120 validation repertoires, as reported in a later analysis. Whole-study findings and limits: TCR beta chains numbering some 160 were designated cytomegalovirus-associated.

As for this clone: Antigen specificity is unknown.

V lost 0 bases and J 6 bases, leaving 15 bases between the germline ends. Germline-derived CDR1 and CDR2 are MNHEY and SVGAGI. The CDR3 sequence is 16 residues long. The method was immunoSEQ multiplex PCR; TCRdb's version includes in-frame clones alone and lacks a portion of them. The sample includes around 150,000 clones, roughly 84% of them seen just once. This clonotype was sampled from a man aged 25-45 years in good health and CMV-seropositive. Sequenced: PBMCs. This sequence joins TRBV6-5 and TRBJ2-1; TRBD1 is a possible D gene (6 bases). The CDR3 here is CASSYSRGRMVNEQFF. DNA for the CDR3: TGTGCCAGCAGTTACTCCAGGGGAAGAATGGTCAATGAGCAGTTCTTC.